This TCR beta chain is from a study of T cell responses to AZD1222 COVID-19 vaccine. Remarks on this clone: As yet, its antigen is unknown.

Study observations and caveats: The donor cohort was predominantly white British with a female majority, and clonal diversity may have been underestimated. There were vaccine-associated CD4 TCRs across spike, dominant at 160-218 and 743-854.

Clones were sequenced by immunoSEQ multiplex PCR, and TCRdb holds only the in-frame ones, with some missing. This repertoire shows 150,000 to 200,000 clones, about nine tenths found once; its top ten account for under 2.5%. The CDR3 has 14 residues. V lost 3 bases and J lost 4, with 12 bases in between. CDR1 is MDHEN, CDR2 SYDVKM, per germline. This receptor was taken from an adult in good health. The J gene is TRBJ1-1, the V gene TRBV28; weak D call: TRBD1 (6 bases). Sequencing used peripheral blood, obtained on day 0 of AZD1222 vaccination. This chain's CDR3 is CASSLPQGRTEAFF. CDR3 nucleotides: TGTGCCAGCAGTTTGCCCCAGGGGCGCACTGAAGCTTTCTTT.